This TCR beta chain was sequenced during a study of blood T cells in healthy people across ages. Study observations and caveats: Higher diversity, along with more naive CD4+ cells, distinguished long-lived donors from aged donors.

A remark on this clonotype: Its antigen is still unknown.

Isolated per sample were at least 6 million PBMCs. A second PCR, run for about 6 to 11 cycles, used a sample-barcoded 5' primer plus a J-beta primer mix. The authors tagged each cDNA molecule using a template-switch adaptor with 12 random nucleotides. From each sample, at least 3 million paired-end reads containing CDR3 were obtained. TCRdb reprocessed the 5' RACE reads with MiXCR, giving one entry per CDR3 protein. Of around 1,000,000 distinct CDR3 sequences listed, approximately 26% were seen once; the top ten hold less than 0.85%. These data were also reused for a study on T cells of mothers and their children.

The sample comprised blood. This sequence was found in a girl aged 2 to 9 in good health.

In nucleotides, the CDR3 is TGTGCCAGCAGCAGGGTCAGCCAAGAGACCCAGTACTTC. This encodes CASSRVSQETQYF. The rearrangement links TRBV11-1 to TRBJ2-1; D remains unclear. The J call may be wrong; the DNA end is better matched by TRBJ2-5. The CDR3 extends over 13 amino acids. Looked up from germline, CDR1 is SGHAT and CDR2 is FQDESV (reference sequence).